Below are 15 T cell receptor beta chains sequenced from a single sample in a study of cytomegalovirus exposure and HLA in healthy donors. The primer mix had 60 Vbeta and 13 Jbeta primers. Repertoires were generated with immunoSEQ multiplex PCR, while TCRdb's copy carries only in-frame clones and drops some. The sample records hundreds of thousands of clones, about 80% being singletons. Sequenced input: PBMCs. These receptor sequences come from a woman aged 55-69 years in good health and CMV-seropositive.

This clone has only one observation. CDR3 region: CASSLRQGVTNEKLFF. CDR3 DNA: TGTGCCAGCAGTCTTCGACAGGGCGTCACTAATGAAAAACTGTTTTTT. The rearrangement uses TRBV28 and TRBJ1-4; TRBD1 aligns across 7 bases. The J segment lost 2 bases and the V segment lost 5 bases, leaving 8 bases of the junction unmatched. Germline values: CDR1 MDHEN, CDR2 SYDVKM. CDR3 length: 16 amino acids.

Here the CDR3 DNA reads TGTGCCAGCAGTCTAGTCAGGGGGTATGGCTACACCTTC. It translates to CASSLVRGYGYTF. V and J are TRBV6-1 and TRBJ1-2, with 7 positions matching TRBD1. CDR1 and CDR2 (germline): MNHNS, SASEGT. V gave up 5 bases and J gave up 5 bases; unmatched junction bases: 5. The CDR3 totals 13 residues.

The chain couples TRBV7-8 to TRBJ2-5, with 14 bases that match TRBD2. This CDR3 spans 17 amino acids. J was trimmed by 4 bases and V by 5 bases; bases with no gene match: 9. Germline CDR1 and CDR2: SGHVS and FQNEAQ. The CDR3 spells CASSRSSGLAGGETQYF. In DNA form, the CDR3 reads TGTGCCAGCAGCCGATCGAGTGGACTAGCGGGAGGAGAGACCCAGTACTTC.

V and J are TRBV9 and TRBJ2-5, with TRBD2 as a possible D gene (7 bases). V was clipped by 1 base and J by 1 base, with 8 bases between them. The CDR3 sequence is 14 residues long. The V gene's germline CDR1 is SGDLS and CDR2 YYNGEE. The CDR3 nucleotides read TGTGCCAGCAGCGTACGGGGGGCCCAAGAGACCCAGTACTTC. This codes for CASSVRGAQETQYF.

This clone turned up a few times. This chain connects TRBV30 to TRBJ1-4; D may be TRBD1 (5 bases). V was shortened by 2 bases and J by 5 bases, with 9 bases between the two germline ends. The germline CDR1 and CDR2 sequences are GTSNPN and SVGIG (reference sequence). This CDR3 is built from 13 residues. The CDR3 loop reads CAWSRQGNEKLFF. The DNA for the CDR3 is TGTGCCTGGAGTAGGCAGGGCAATGAAAAACTGTTTTTT.

The V gene is TRBV28, the J gene TRBJ1-2, with unresolved D. CDR1 is MDHEN and CDR2 is SYDVKM in the germline V gene. The CDR3 consists of 13 residues. V lost 5 bases, J lost 4 bases, and 11 bases lay in between. CDR3 sequence reads: CASSSGSVYGYTF. In DNA form, the CDR3 reads TGTGCCAGCAGTAGCGGGTCTGTCTATGGCTACACCTTC.

The CDR3 is CASRAGQINQPQHF. CDR3 DNA sequence: TGTGCCAGCAGAGCAGGACAAATCAATCAGCCCCAGCATTTT. V gene TRBV6-5 combines with J gene TRBJ1-5, with D tentatively TRBD1 (5 bases). CDR3 length equals 14 residues. V gave up 6 bases and J gave up 3 bases, with 12 bases separating them. Germline values: CDR1 MNHEY, CDR2 SVGAGI.

This chain's CDR3 is CASSFMEAQYF. The CDR3 DNA reads as TGTGCCAGCAGCTTCATGGAGGCCCAGTACTTC. The rearrangement uses TRBV11-2 and TRBJ2-5, with D possibly being TRBD2 (5 bases). This CDR3 has 11 amino acids. Trimming took off 3 bases at V and 9 bases at J, with 8 bases between the two ends. Germline loops: CDR1 SGHAT, CDR2 FQNNGV.

This chain joins TRBV28 and TRBJ2-7; D perhaps matches TRBD1 (6 bases). The CDR3 is made up of 14 amino acids. Germline CDR1 reads MDHEN; CDR2 reads SYDVKM. Trimming shortened V by 6 bases and J by 2 bases, and 14 bases separated the two germline ends. The CDR3 nucleotides read TGTGCCAGCAGAAGCGGACAGAGCGCCTACGAGCAGTACTTC. Translated, it gives CASRSGQSAYEQYF.

The gene calls are TRBV27 and TRBJ2-7, with D possibly TRBD2 on 5 matching bases. Trimming took 1 base from V and 7 from J, leaving 14 bases between them. Germline V gene lookup returns CDR1 MNHEY and CDR2 SMNVEV (reference sequence). The CDR3 loop spans 14 amino acids. The CDR3 protein is CASSLLGGSGEQYF. CDR3 sequence (DNA): TGTGCCAGCAGTTTATTAGGCGGGTCGGGGGAGCAGTACTTC.

This chain connects TRBV5-5 to TRBJ1-4, with D unclear. The CDR3 covers 13 residues. The germline V and J ends were trimmed by 0 bases and 7 bases, with 7 bases remaining between them. Germline V gives CDR1 SGHKS, CDR2 YYEKEE (reference sequence). The CDR3 DNA follows: TGTGCCAGCAGCTTGGCCAGATTTGAAAAACTGTTTTTT. Translation: CASSLARFEKLFF.

The chain joins TRBV13 to TRBJ2-5; D is possibly TRBD2 (5 bases). The V end lost 5 bases, the J end lost 7 bases, and 20 bases lay between the germline ends. Germline CDR1 and CDR2: PRHDT and FYEKMQ (reference sequence). The CDR3 runs to 15 residues. CDR3 nucleotide sequence: TGTGCCAGCAGCACGAACGGGCGCGCGGGTGGGACCCAGTACTTC. It is translated as CASSTNGRAGGTQYF.

The rearrangement links TRBV15 to TRBJ2-5, with 9 bases fitting TRBD1. CDR1 LNHNV and CDR2 YYDKDF come from the germline V gene (reference sequence). The CDR3 is made up of 15 amino acids. Trimming cost V 2 bases and J 6 bases; bases outside gene matches: 7. This CDR3 reads CATSRPGTGRQTQYF. The CDR3 bases are TGTGCCACCAGCAGACCCGGGACAGGGAGACAGACCCAGTACTTC. The whole variable domain, filled in from reference TRBV15 and TRBJ2-5, reads DAMVIQNPRYQVTQFGKPVTLSCSQTLNHNVMYWYQQKSSQAPKLLFHYYDKDFNNEADTPDNFQSRRPNTSFCFLDIRSPGLGDTAMYLCATSRPGTGRQTQYFGPGTRLLVL.

This chain connects TRBV5-4 to TRBJ2-6, with unresolved D. Germline assignment: CDR1 SGHNT and CDR2 YYREEE (reference sequence). Trimming removed 4 bases at V and 0 bases at J, with 8 bases between. The CDR3 length is 15 residues. CDR3 in amino acids: CASSPLGSGANVLTF. The CDR3 coding sequence is TGTGCCAGCAGCCCCCTCGGCTCTGGGGCCAACGTCCTGACTTTC. Full variable domain (outside the CDR3, taken from reference TRBV5-4 and TRBJ2-6): ETGVTQSPTHLIKTRGQQVTLRCSSQSGHNTVSWYQQALGQGPQFIFQYYREEENGRGNFPPRFSGLQFPNYSSELNVNALELDDSALYLCASSPLGSGANVLTFGAGSRLTVL.

The CDR3 here is CATETGNQETQYF. The CDR3 nucleotides read TGTGCCACCGAAACCGGGAACCAAGAGACCCAGTACTTC. The chain combines TRBV5-4 with TRBJ2-5, with a tentative D call TRBD2 (5 bases). The germline V and J ends were trimmed by 9 bases and 0 bases, with 12 bases remaining between them. This CDR3 is 13 amino acids long. Per the germline V gene, CDR1 is SGHNT and CDR2 is YYREEE (reference sequence).